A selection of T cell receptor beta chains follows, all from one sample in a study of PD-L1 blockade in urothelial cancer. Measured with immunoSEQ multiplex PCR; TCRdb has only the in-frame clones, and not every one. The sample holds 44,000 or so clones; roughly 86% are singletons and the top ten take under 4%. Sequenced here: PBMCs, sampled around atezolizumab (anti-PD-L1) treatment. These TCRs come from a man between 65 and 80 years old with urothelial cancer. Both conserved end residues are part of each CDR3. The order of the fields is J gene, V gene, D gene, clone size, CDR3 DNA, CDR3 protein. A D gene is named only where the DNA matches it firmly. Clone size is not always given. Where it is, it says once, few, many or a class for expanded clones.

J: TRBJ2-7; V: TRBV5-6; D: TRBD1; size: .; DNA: TGTGCCAGCACCCTTCTGCGGACAGGGACAAACGAGCAGTACTTC; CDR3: CASTLLRTGTNEQYF
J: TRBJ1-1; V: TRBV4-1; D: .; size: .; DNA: TGCGCCAGCAGCCAAGACAAGAGGGGTGGGGGACTCTCGAACACTGAAGCTTTCTTT; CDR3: CASSQDKRGGGLSNTEAFF
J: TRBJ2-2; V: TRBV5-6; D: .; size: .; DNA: TGTGCCAGCAGCCTTTTAAACACCGGGGAGCTGTTTTTT; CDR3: CASSLLNTGELFF
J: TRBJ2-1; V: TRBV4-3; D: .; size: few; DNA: TGCGCCAGCAGCCAAGCGCCCAGCTCCTACAATGAGCAGTTCTTC; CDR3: CASSQAPSSYNEQFF
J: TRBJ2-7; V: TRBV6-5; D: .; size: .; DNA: TGTGCCAGCAGGTCAGGGACTGAAGGCAGGTACGAGCAGTACTTC; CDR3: CASRSGTEGRYEQYF
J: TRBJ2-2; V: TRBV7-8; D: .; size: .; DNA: TGTGCCAGCAGCTTCTTTATGAACACCGGGGAGCTGTTTTTT; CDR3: CASSFFMNTGELFF
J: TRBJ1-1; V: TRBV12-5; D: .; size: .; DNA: TGTGCTAGTGGTTTGGTTATTGGGGGGGGGAACACTGAAGCTTTCTTT; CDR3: CASGLVIGGGNTEAFF
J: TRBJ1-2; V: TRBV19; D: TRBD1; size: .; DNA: TGTGCCAGTAGTACCACGGGACAGAACTATGGCTACACCTTC; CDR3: CASSTTGQNYGYTF
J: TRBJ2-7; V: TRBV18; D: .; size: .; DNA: TGTGCCAGCTCACCGATATTGCAGTACGAGCAGTACTTC; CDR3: CASSPILQYEQYF
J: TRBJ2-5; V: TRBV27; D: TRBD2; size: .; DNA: TGTGCCAGCAGTTTAGATGGGAGAACTAGCGGGGGAAACCAAGAGACCCAGTACTTC; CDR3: CASSLDGRTSGGNQETQYF
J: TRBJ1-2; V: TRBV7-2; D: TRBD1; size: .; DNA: TGTGCCAGCAGCAGTGGACAGGGAGGCTATGGCTACACCTTC; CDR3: CASSSGQGGYGYTF
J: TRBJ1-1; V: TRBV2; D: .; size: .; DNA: TGTGCCAGCAGGCGGGGGGTCCAAACTGAAGCTTTCTTT; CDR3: CASRRGVQTEAFF
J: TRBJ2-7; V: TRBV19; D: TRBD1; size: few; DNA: TGTGCCAGTAGTATAAGACAGGGCTACGAGCAGTACTTC; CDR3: CASSIRQGYEQYF
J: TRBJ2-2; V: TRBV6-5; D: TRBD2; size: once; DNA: TGTGCCAGCAGTTTAGCGGGGCGACACACCGGGGAGCTGTTTTTT; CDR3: CASSLAGRHTGELFF
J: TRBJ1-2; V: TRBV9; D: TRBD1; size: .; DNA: TGTGCCAGCAGCCCCCGACAGGGGAGGGGTGAAGGCTACACCTTC; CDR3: CASSPRQGRGEGYTF
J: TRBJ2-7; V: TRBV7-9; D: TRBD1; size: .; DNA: TGTGCCAGCAGCGCGGGGGACAGGGGAAAGCACGAGCAGTACTTC; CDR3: CASSAGDRGKHEQYF
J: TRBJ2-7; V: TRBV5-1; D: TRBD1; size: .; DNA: TGCGCCAGCAGCTTACAGGGGAACTCCTACGAGCAGTACTTC; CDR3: CASSLQGNSYEQYF
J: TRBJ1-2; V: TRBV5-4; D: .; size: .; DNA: TGTGCCAGCAGCTTGGCCGGGGTCAGGGAGGGTGGCTACACCTTC; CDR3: CASSLAGVREGGYTF
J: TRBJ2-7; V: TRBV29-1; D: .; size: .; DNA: TGCAGCGTTCGGAGGAGCTCCTACGAGCAGTACTTC; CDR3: CSVRRSSYEQYF
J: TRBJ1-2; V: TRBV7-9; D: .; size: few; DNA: TGTGCCGTGGCCCGTCTTCTGTATGGCTACACCTTC; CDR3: CAVARLLYGYTF
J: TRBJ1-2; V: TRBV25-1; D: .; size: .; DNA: TGTGCCAGCAGTGACCCCAGGGGATATGTCTATGGCTACACCTTC; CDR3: CASSDPRGYVYGYTF
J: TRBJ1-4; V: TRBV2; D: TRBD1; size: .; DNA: TGTGCCAGCAACCGGGACAGGAATGAAAAACTGTTTTTT; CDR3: CASNRDRNEKLFF
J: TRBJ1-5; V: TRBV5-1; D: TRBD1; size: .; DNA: TGCGCCAGCAGCTTAGGACAGGGCGATCAGCCCCAGCATTTT; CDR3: CASSLGQGDQPQHF
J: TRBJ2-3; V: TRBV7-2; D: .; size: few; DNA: TGTGCCAGCAGCTTATTCTCTGATACGCAGTATTTT; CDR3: CASSLFSDTQYF
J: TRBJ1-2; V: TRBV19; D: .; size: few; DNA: TGTGCCAGTAGTGGGGGCGGCTACACCTTC; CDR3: CASSGGGYTF
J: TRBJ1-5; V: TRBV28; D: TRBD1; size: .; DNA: TGTGCCATCCACCCGACAGGGGCGCGCAATCAGCCCCAGCATTTT; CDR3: CAIHPTGARNQPQHF
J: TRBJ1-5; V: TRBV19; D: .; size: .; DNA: TGTGCCACCAATGAACTTTATTATAGCAATCAGCCCCAGCATTTT; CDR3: CATNELYYSNQPQHF
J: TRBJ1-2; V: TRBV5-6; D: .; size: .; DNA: TGTGCCAGCAGCTTGGACTTCCGAGGGTATGGCTACACCTTC; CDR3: CASSLDFRGYGYTF
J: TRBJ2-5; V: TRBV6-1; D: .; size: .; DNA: TGTGCCAGCAGGCTGGGGCTCCAAGAGACCCAGTACTTC; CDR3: CASRLGLQETQYF
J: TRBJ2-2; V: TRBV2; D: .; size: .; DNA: TGTGCCAGCACCCAAAAACCAGGGGTTAGCGGGGAGCTGTTTTTT; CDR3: CASTQKPGVSGELFF
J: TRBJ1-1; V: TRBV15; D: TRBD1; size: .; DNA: TGTGCCACCAGCATCCTGACAGGGGGGAACACTGAAGCTTTCTTT; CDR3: CATSILTGGNTEAFF
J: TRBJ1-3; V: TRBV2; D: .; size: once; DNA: TGTGCCAGCAGCACCCCGGGGGTTGGAAACACCATATATTTT; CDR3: CASSTPGVGNTIYF
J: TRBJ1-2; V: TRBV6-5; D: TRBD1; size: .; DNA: TGTGCCAGCAGCCCAACGACCAGGGGGGACTATGGCTACACCTTC; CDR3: CASSPTTRGDYGYTF
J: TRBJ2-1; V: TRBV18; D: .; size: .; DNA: TGTGCCAGCTCACGCGGGGAGCGGAGCTCCTACAATGAGCAGTTCTTC; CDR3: CASSRGERSSYNEQFF
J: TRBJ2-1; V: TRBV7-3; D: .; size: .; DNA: TGTGCCAGCAGCCCACGGACAGGACGGAGGGATGAGCAGTTCTTC; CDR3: CASSPRTGRRDEQFF
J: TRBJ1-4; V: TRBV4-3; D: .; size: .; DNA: TGCGCCAGCAGCCGGATACAGGGCGGAATACAACTGTTTTTT; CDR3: CASSRIQGGIQLFF
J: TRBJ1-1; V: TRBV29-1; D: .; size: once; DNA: TGCAGCGTTGAAAAAGGGCCGAGGAGGACTGAAGCTTTCTTT; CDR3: CSVEKGPRRTEAFF
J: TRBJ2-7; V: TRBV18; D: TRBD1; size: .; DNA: TGTGCCAGCTCGCGACGGACAGGGGAGCAGTACTTC; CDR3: CASSRRTGEQYF
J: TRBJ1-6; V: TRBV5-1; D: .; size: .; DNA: TGCGCCAGCAGCGCCCGGACAGAAAAGAATTCACCCCTCCACTTT; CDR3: CASSARTEKNSPLHF
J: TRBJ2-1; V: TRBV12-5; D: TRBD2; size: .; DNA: TGTGCTAGTGGTTTGCGGGGGGACTCCTACAATGAGCAGTTCTTC; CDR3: CASGLRGDSYNEQFF